Listed below are T cell receptor beta chains from one sample, sequenced in a study of EBV T-cell therapy then PD-1 blockade in nasopharyngeal carcinoma. These receptors lack a known antigen. Assay: immunoSEQ multiplex PCR; the TCRdb copy retains only in-frame clones and omits some. Altogether roughly 17,000 clones are present, over 80% being singletons, with the ten largest covering just under 30%. Specimen: CD8+ T cells from blood, collected at day 0 from a patient whose treatment included autologous EBV-specific T cells and nivolumab. All receptors come from a man between 35 and 55 years old with nasopharyngeal carcinoma. Each CDR3 is given with its conserved first and last residue. A D gene is named only where the DNA matches it firmly. Clone size is stated in some rows and not others, as once, few, many or a class when expanded.

.,TRBJ2-1,.,TRBV7-9,CASSPPRGPGNEQFF,TGTGCCAGCAGCCCTCCCCGGGGGCCGGGCAATGAGCAGTTCTTC
.,TRBJ1-5,.,TRBV19,CASNPDLDSGNQPQHF,TGTGCCAGTAATCCGGACCTCGATTCAGGCAATCAGCCCCAGCATTTT
medium-sized,TRBJ2-7,.,TRBV4-2,CASSQEAARAYEQYF,TGTGCCAGCAGCCAAGAGGCGGCTAGGGCATACGAGCAGTACTTC
.,TRBJ2-3,.,TRBV4-1,CASSQGLLGTDTQYF,TGCGCCAGCAGCCAAGGCCTACTAGGCACAGATACGCAGTATTTT
.,TRBJ2-6,.,TRBV18,CASSPWQTFPRSGANVLTF,TGTGCCAGCTCACCCTGGCAGACGTTTCCCCGCTCTGGGGCCAACGTCCTGACTTTC
.,TRBJ2-7,.,TRBV7-6,CASSPLSGPYEQYF,TGTGCCAGCAGCCCCCTCAGCGGGCCCTACGAGCAGTACTTC
.,TRBJ2-1,.,TRBV3-1/TRBV3-2,CASSLGRVEQFF,TGTGCCAGCAGCCTCGGACGAGTTGAGCAGTTCTTC
.,TRBJ2-3,.,TRBV5-1,CASSLGGTSTDTQYF,TGCGCCAGCAGCCTCGGGGGCACCAGCACAGATACGCAGTATTTT
.,TRBJ1-6,.,TRBV27,CASSLPTGHFSPLHF,TGTGCCAGCAGTTTGCCGACGGGACATTTTTCACCCCTCCACTTT
.,TRBJ2-3,TRBD2,TRBV4-3,CASSQMSGGATDTQYF,TGCGCCAGCAGCCAAATGAGCGGGGGGGCCACAGATACGCAGTATTTT
.,TRBJ2-6,TRBD2,TRBV6-4,CASSEGGDGANVLTF,TGTGCCAGCAGCGAGGGAGGGGATGGGGCCAACGTCCTGACTTTC
.,TRBJ2-7,.,TRBV19,CASSISRGNEQYF,TGTGCCAGTAGTATATCGAGAGGGAACGAGCAGTACTTC
.,TRBJ1-2,TRBD1,TRBV3-1/TRBV3-2,CASSQHRGQNYGYTF,TGTGCCAGCAGCCAACACAGGGGGCAAAACTATGGCTACACCTTC
.,TRBJ1-2,TRBD1,TRBV6-1,CASSEPGTGGRGYTF,TGTGCCAGCAGTGAACCTGGGACAGGGGGGAGAGGCTACACCTTC
.,TRBJ2-4,TRBD1,TRBV5-4,CASSNSRDRVYVKNIQYF,TGTGCCAGCAGCAATTCCCGGGACAGGGTATATGTCAAAAACATTCAGTACTTC
few,TRBJ2-5,TRBD2,TRBV2,CASSAPISGGAETQYF,TGTGCCAGCAGTGCCCCAATTAGCGGGGGGGCCGAGACCCAGTACTTC
once,TRBJ1-1,.,TRBV13,CASSIPTTGNTEAFF,TGTGCCAGCAGCATACCAACTACAGGGAACACTGAAGCTTTCTTT
.,TRBJ2-1,TRBD2,TRBV4-3,CASSQGTSGGHNEQFF,TGCGCCAGCAGCCAAGGGACTAGCGGGGGGCACAATGAGCAGTTCTTC
.,TRBJ1-2,.,TRBV5-8,CASSPQYPAGYTF,TGTGCCAGCAGCCCTCAGTACCCGGCAGGCTACACCTTC
.,TRBJ2-3,TRBD2,TRBV6-4,CASSATSGDTDTQYF,TGTGCCAGCAGTGCAACTAGCGGGGACACAGATACGCAGTATTTT
.,TRBJ2-2,.,TRBV29-1,CSAWTVNTGELFF,TGCAGCGCCTGGACGGTAAACACCGGGGAGCTGTTTTTT
few,TRBJ2-5,.,TRBV11-3,CASSPLVRAGETQYF,TGTGCCAGCAGCCCATTGGTGAGGGCGGGGGAGACCCAGTACTTC
once,TRBJ2-7,.,TRBV6-5,CATRHGSYEQYF,TGTGCCACCAGACATGGGTCCTACGAGCAGTACTTC
.,TRBJ1-5,TRBD1,TRBV10-2,CASSGDRFSQPQHF,TGCGCCAGCAGTGGGGACAGGTTTAGTCAGCCCCAGCATTTT
.,TRBJ2-7,TRBD1,TRBV7-2,CASSPSPSQGAYSYEQYF,TGTGCCAGCAGCCCCTCCCCCTCGCAGGGGGCCTACTCCTACGAGCAGTACTTC
medium-sized,TRBJ2-1,.,TRBV3-1/TRBV3-2,CASSPTGYEQFF,TGTGCCAGCAGCCCTACAGGGTATGAGCAGTTCTTC
.,TRBJ2-2,.,TRBV19,CASSIEQGHTGELFF,TGTGCCAGTAGTATAGAGCAGGGTCACACCGGGGAGCTGTTTTTT